This T cell receptor (beta chain) derives from a study of blood T cells in healthy people across ages. Study-level information: Through template switching, about one barcoded beta molecule was captured per two T cells, as measured in model experiments.

The CDR3 length is 11 residues. The germline gives CDR1 DFQATT, CDR2 SNEGSKA (reference sequence). Extraction yielded at least 5 micrograms of total RNA per sample. A second PCR of about 7 to 12 cycles used a sample-barcoded 5' primer and a J-beta primer mix. TCRdb re-derived calls from the 5' RACE reads in MiXCR, one entry per CDR3 protein. The sample yields about 1 million distinct CDR3 sequences, under 30% seen once. The sample was also reused in another study, on T cells of mothers and their children. According to that study: At approximately 1.5 ug per 15 ul, all of the extracted RNA went into cDNA synthesis.

This rearrangement joins TRBV20-1 to TRBJ2-7; the D gene is possibly TRBD1 (6 bases). The J call is doubtful: the DNA matches TRBJ2-5 better. The TCR originated in a girl aged 2-9 years in good health. What was sequenced was blood. The CDR3 coding sequence is TGCAGTGGACTGGGGGCGGAGACCCAGTACTTC. It specifies CSGLGAETQYF.